The rows below give T cell receptor beta chains drawn from one sample of a study of blood T cell repertoires in COVID-19. Some clones are missing from TCRdb's copy, which holds only in-frame ones; the method was immunoSEQ multiplex PCR. The sample holds 50,000 or so clones, 80% to 90% seen once. Sequencing was carried out using peripheral blood. The receptors were gathered from a human donor in a cohort sampled during active COVID-19. CDR3s include the opening cysteine and the closing phenylalanine or tryptophan. The D gene is left open where the match is weak. Clone size is shown for a subset of rows, as once, few, many or a class of expanded clone.

clone_size,j_call,v_call,d_call,cdr3_nt,cdr3_aa
-,TRBJ2-7,TRBV6-5,TRBD1,TGTGCCAGCAGTAACCGGGACAGAGTCGAGCAGTACTTC,CASSNRDRVEQYF
-,TRBJ1-2,TRBV2,TRBD1,TGTGCCAGCACCGGGACAGGGTATGGCTACACCTTC,CASTGTGYGYTF
-,TRBJ1-4,TRBV16,TRBD1,TGTGCCAGCAGCCCAGCGGGACAGGGACGTGAAAAACTGTTTTTT,CASSPAGQGREKLFF
once,TRBJ1-2,TRBV5-6,-,TGTGCCAGCAGCTGGGACATTTTGAGCCACTATGGCTACACCTTC,CASSWDILSHYGYTF
-,TRBJ2-7,TRBV5-1,TRBD1,TGCGCCAGCAGCCAGGGACAGGCTGCGGGCGAGCAGTACTTC,CASSQGQAAGEQYF
-,TRBJ2-1,TRBV7-2,TRBD1,TGTGCAAGCTTTGACAGGGTATCCTACAATGAGCAGTTCTTC,CASFDRVSYNEQFF
-,TRBJ2-3,TRBV5-1,-,TGCGCCAGCAGCGTAGGTGGGCTTGTTACGCAGTATTTT,CASSVGGLVTQYF
-,TRBJ1-4,TRBV5-1,-,TGCGCCAGCAGCTTGGCCGGTCCAGGTTGGGATGAAAAACTGTTTTTT,CASSLAGPGWDEKLFF
-,TRBJ1-5,TRBV14,-,TGTGCCAGCAGTCCAAATAGCAATCAGCCCCAGCATTTT,CASSPNSNQPQHF
-,TRBJ2-3,TRBV10-3,TRBD2,TGTGCCATCAGTGGGAACCCTAGCGGGAGGCAAGCAGATACGCAGTATTTT,CAISGNPSGRQADTQYF
-,TRBJ2-7,TRBV2,-,TGTGCCAGCAGTGCCGAACTAGTAGGTAACCACGAGCAGTACTTC,CASSAELVGNHEQYF
-,TRBJ2-1,TRBV9,-,TGTGCCAGCAGCGTATGGTGGGGGGGCCAAAATGAGCAGTTCTTC,CASSVWWGGQNEQFF
-,TRBJ1-1,TRBV18,-,TGTGCCAGCTCACCTCTCAGGGGCGACACTGAAGCTTTCTTT,CASSPLRGDTEAFF
-,TRBJ2-7,TRBV6-5,TRBD1,TGTGCCAGCAGGCCCCGGACAGGGAGCTCCTACGAGCAGTACTTC,CASRPRTGSSYEQYF
-,TRBJ2-3,TRBV24-1,-,TGTGCCACCAGTGATTTGCATAGGCAGGGCACAGATACGCAGTATTTT,CATSDLHRQGTDTQYF
-,TRBJ2-3,TRBV6-2/TRBV6-3,TRBD1,TGTGCCAGCAGTTATTGGACAGGGGGCCCAGATACGCAGTATTTT,CASSYWTGGPDTQYF
-,TRBJ2-1,TRBV18,TRBD2,TGTGCCAGCTCAGAAGCGGGAGGGGCCTACAATGAGCAGTTCTTC,CASSEAGGAYNEQFF
few,TRBJ1-5,TRBV2,-,TGTGCCAGCAGTGAGGACGGAGGAGGACCCCAGCATTTT,CASSEDGGGPQHF
medium-sized,TRBJ1-2,TRBV5-1,TRBD1,TGCGCCAGCAGCTTGGGGCAGGGGGCTGGCTACACCTTC,CASSLGQGAGYTF
-,TRBJ1-5,TRBV19,-,TGTGCCAGTAGCCCGGGACACCAAAATCAGCCCCAGCATTTT,CASSPGHQNQPQHF
-,TRBJ1-6,TRBV5-4,TRBD1,TGTGCCAGCAGCTGGACAGGGATCAATTCACCCCTCCACTTT,CASSWTGINSPLHF
-,TRBJ1-1,TRBV5-1,TRBD1,TGCGCCAGCAGCTTGGCGCCCGGGACAGGGGACCGCACTGAAGCTTTCTTT,CASSLAPGTGDRTEAFF
once,TRBJ2-1,TRBV7-2,TRBD2,TGTGCCAGCAGCTTACTAGCGGGAGTTTGGAATGAGCAGTTCTTC,CASSLLAGVWNEQFF
once,TRBJ1-4,TRBV7-7,-,TGTGCCAGCAGCGCCTCAAAGGCCGGAGCAACTAATGAAAAACTGTTTTTT,CASSASKAGATNEKLFF
-,TRBJ2-2,TRBV29-1,-,TGCAGCGCCAACGGAGGCGCCGGGGAGCTGTTTTTT,CSANGGAGELFF
-,TRBJ1-2,TRBV3-1/TRBV3-2,-,TGTGCCAGCAGCCAAGGGGCACGCACTAACTATGGCTACACCTTC,CASSQGARTNYGYTF
-,TRBJ1-4,TRBV5-1,-,TGCGCCAGCAGCCCTAGGACACAGACTGAAAAACTGTTTTTT,CASSPRTQTEKLFF
-,TRBJ1-2,TRBV5-4,TRBD1,TGTGCCAGCAGCCTCGGGGGCTCAAGCCAGGGGGCTGGCTACACCTTC,CASSLGGSSQGAGYTF
-,TRBJ2-5,TRBV9,TRBD2,TGTGCCAGCAGCGTAGGCGGTAGCGGGGGGGCCCAAGAGACCCAGTACTTC,CASSVGGSGGAQETQYF
-,TRBJ2-1,TRBV4-1,TRBD2,TGCGCCAGCAGCCAAGATCTCGGGACTAGCGCCAATGAGCAGTTCTTC,CASSQDLGTSANEQFF
-,TRBJ2-5,TRBV5-1,-,TGCGCCAGCAGCTTGAACAGGGAGGGGACCCAGTACTTC,CASSLNREGTQYF
-,TRBJ1-1,TRBV30,-,TGTGCCTGGACCCCGGGACATATTATGAACACTGAAGCTTTCTTT,CAWTPGHIMNTEAFF